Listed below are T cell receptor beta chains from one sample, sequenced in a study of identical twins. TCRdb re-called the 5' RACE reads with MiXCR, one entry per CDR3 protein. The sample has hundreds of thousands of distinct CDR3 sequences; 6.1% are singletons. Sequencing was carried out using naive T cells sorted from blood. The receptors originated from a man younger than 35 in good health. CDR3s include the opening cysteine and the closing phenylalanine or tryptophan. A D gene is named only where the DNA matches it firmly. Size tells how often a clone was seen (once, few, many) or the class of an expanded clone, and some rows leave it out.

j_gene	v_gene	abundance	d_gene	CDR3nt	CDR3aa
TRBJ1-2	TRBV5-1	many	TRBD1	TGCGCCAGCTGGACCAATACAGGGGGTAACTATGGCTACACCTTC	CASWTNTGGNYGYTF
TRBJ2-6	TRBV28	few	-	TGTGCCAGCAGTTCCATCTATTGGGAGCGCTCTGGGGCCAACGTCCTGACTTTC	CASSSIYWERSGANVLTF
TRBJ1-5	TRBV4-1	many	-	TGCGCCAGCAGCCAAGATCCCGGATTAACTAGCAATCAGCCCCAGCATTTT	CASSQDPGLTSNQPQHF
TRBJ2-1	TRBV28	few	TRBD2	TGTGCCAGCAGTAACCCGGGGAGGGCCAACGTTGATGAGCAGTTCTTC	CASSNPGRANVDEQFF
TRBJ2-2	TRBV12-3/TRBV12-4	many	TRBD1	TGTGCCAGCAGGGAAGGACAGGGAATCGGGGAGCTGTTTTTT	CASREGQGIGELFF
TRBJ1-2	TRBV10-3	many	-	TGTGCCATCAGTGACGGGGGGTTCGCTGGCTACACCTTC	CAISDGGFAGYTF
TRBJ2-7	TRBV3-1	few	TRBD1	TGTGCCAGCAGCCTAATGACCTCCGGGACAGGACCCTACGAGCAGTACTTC	CASSLMTSGTGPYEQYF
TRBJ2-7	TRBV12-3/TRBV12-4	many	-	TGTGCCAGCAGACTCACCGGGGGTTCTTACGAGCAGTACTTC	CASRLTGGSYEQYF
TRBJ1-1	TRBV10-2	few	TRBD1	TGCGCCAGCAGTGATTCTGGGACAGCTGAAGCTTTCTTT	CASSDSGTAEAFF
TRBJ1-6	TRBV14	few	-	TGTGCCAGCAGCCAAGTCCATCCTGTTTCACCCCTCCACTTT	CASSQVHPVSPLHF
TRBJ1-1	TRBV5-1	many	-	TGCGCCAGCAGCTTGAACGCTTTCTTT	CASSLNAFF
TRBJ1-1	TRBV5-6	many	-	TGTGCCAGCAGTAAAGGGTTTCAGAACACTGAAGCTTTCTTT	CASSKGFQNTEAFF
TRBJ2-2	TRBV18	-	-	TGTGCCAGCTCACCGGGGATGGCAGGTCCGGGCACCGGGGAGCTGTTTTTT	CASSPGMAGPGTGELFF
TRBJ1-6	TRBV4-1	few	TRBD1	TGCGCCAGCAGCCGATCCGGACAGGGCCCCTATTATAATTCACCCCTCCACTTT	CASSRSGQGPYYNSPLHF
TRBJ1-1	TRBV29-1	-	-	TGCAGCTTCCTCGGAGGGGTGAACACTGAAGCTTTCTTT	CSFLGGVNTEAFF
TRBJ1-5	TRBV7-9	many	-	TGTGCCAGCAGCCAATTGATGGGTAGGCCCCAGCATTTT	CASSQLMGRPQHF
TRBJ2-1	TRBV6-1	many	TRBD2	TGTGCCAGCAGGAGACTAGCGGGGCCCTCTCAGTTCTTC	CASRRLAGPSQFF
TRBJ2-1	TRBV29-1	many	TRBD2	TGCAGCGTTGGGCGGCAGGGTAGCGGGAGCGCGAATGAGCAGTTCTTC	CSVGRQGSGSANEQFF
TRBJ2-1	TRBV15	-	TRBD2	TGTGCCACCAGCAGAGACCCCCGGACTAGCGGGAGGGCTGTGGAGCAGTTCTTC	CATSRDPRTSGRAVEQFF
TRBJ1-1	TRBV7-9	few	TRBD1	TGTGCCAGCAGCGGGACAGTTATGAACACTGAAGCTTTCTTT	CASSGTVMNTEAFF
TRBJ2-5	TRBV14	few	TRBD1	TGTGCCAGCAGCCGGGACAGGGGTACCGGAGAGACCCAGTACTTC	CASSRDRGTGETQYF
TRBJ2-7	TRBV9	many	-	TGTGCCAGCAGCGTAGAGGGATCCACCCGATTGGGGGAGCAGTACTTC	CASSVEGSTRLGEQYF
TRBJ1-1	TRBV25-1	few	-	TGTGCCAGCAGTGAATTTGGATCCGACAGCATGAACACTGAAGCTTTCTTT	CASSEFGSDSMNTEAFF
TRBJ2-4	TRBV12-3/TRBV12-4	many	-	TGTGCCAGCAGTTTAGGTCTCCTAGCCAAAAACATTCAGTACTTC	CASSLGLLAKNIQYF
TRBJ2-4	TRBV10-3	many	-	TGTGCCATCAGTGAAGGGCTAGCTGGGAACATTCAGTACTTC	CAISEGLAGNIQYF
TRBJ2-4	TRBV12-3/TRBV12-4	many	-	TGTGCCAGCAGTTCACCCTTGAAACAGGCCAAAAACATTCAGTACTTC	CASSSPLKQAKNIQYF
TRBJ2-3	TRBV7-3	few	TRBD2	TGTGCCAGCAGCTTAACCGGGAGGGGTGGAGATACGCAGTATTTT	CASSLTGRGGDTQYF
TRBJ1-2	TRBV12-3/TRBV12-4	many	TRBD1	TGTGCCAGCAGCCATTACAGGGGACACTATGGCTACACCTTC	CASSHYRGHYGYTF
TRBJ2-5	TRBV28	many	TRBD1	TGTGCCAGCGCCAGCCTCCCGGGACAGGGGGTGACCCAGTACTTC	CASASLPGQGVTQYF
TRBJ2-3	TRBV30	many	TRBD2	TGTGCCTGGAGTGTAGGCGGGAGCGCAGATACGCAGTATTTT	CAWSVGGSADTQYF
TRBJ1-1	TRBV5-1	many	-	TGCGCCAGCAGCTTCGACACGAACACTGAAGCTTTCTTT	CASSFDTNTEAFF
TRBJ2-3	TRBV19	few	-	TGTGCCAGTAGTTTGACATGGCATACGCAGTATTTT	CASSLTWHTQYF
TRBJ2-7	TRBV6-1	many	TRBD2	TGTGCCAGCAGTGAGAGCGTCGGACTAGCGAGGGAGCAGTACTTC	CASSESVGLAREQYF
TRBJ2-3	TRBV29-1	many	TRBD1	TGCAGCGTGAACACAGGGGGCGCATCCGATACGCAGTATTTT	CSVNTGGASDTQYF
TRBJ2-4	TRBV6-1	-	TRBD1	TGTGCCAGCTCCCCGGGACAGGGGGATTCCTATGCCAAAAACATTCAGTACTTC	CASSPGQGDSYAKNIQYF
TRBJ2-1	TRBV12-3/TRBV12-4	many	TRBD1	TGTGCCACCGACAGGGAGTCGAATGAGCAGTTCTTC	CATDRESNEQFF
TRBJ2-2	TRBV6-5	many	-	TGTGCCAGCAGTTATCGGTGGGGTGGGGAGCTGTTTTTT	CASSYRWGGELFF
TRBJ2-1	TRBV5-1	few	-	TGCGCCAGCAGCTTGGAGCCTAGCGACTACCGCTACAATGAGCAGTTCTTC	CASSLEPSDYRYNEQFF
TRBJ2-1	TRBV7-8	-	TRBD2	TGTGCCAGCAGCTCGACGGGGGCCGGGAGCGGGAGTACGGTCTATGAGCAGTTCTTC	CASSSTGAGSGSTVYEQFF
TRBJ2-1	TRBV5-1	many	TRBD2	TGCGCCAGCAGCTGGTTAGCGGGAACCTCCTACAATGAGCAGTTCTTC	CASSWLAGTSYNEQFF
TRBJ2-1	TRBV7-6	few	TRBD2	TGTGCCAGCAGCTTAGAAGGAGGGACTAGTCAGTTCTTC	CASSLEGGTSQFF
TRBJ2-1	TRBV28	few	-	TGTGCCAGCAGTGGGGAGGCACTTTACAATGAGCAGTTCTTC	CASSGEALYNEQFF
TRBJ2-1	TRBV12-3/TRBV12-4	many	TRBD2	TGTGCCAGCAGTCTCGGACTAGCGGGAGCCATATACAATGAGCAGTTCTTC	CASSLGLAGAIYNEQFF
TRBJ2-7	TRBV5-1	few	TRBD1	TGCGCCAGCAGCGGGTCGACAGGGTGGAGCTCCTACGAGCAGTACTTC	CASSGSTGWSSYEQYF
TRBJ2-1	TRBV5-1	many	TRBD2	TGCGCCAGCAGCTTGGTACTAGCGGGAGGATACAATGAGCAGTTCTTC	CASSLVLAGGYNEQFF
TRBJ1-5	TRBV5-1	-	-	TGCGCCAGCAGCTTGGAAGGGGGAGTATTTCAGCCCCAGCATTTT	CASSLEGGVFQPQHF
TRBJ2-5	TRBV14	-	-	TGTGCCAGCAGCCAAGATTGCTCGGCCAAAGAGACCCAGTACTTC	CASSQDCSAKETQYF
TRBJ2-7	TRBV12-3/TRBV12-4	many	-	TGTGCCAGCAGCATCCCCGGGGGCAACCCCTACGAGCAGTACTTC	CASSIPGGNPYEQYF
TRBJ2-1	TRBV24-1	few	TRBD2	TGTGCCACCAGTGACTTCCCTACTAGCGGGAGGGCCCCGAGCTCCTACAATGAGCAGTTCTTC	CATSDFPTSGRAPSSYNEQFF
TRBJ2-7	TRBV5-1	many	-	TGCGCCAGCAGCACCAGGACCCCTCAAGCCGAGCAGTACTTC	CASSTRTPQAEQYF
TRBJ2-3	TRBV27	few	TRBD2	TGTGCCAGCAGTTTATTACCTAGCGGGAGTGGCGATACGCAGTATTTT	CASSLLPSGSGDTQYF
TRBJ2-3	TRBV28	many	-	TGTGCCAGCAGTTCGGGACCCGCCAACACAGATACGCAGTATTTT	CASSSGPANTDTQYF
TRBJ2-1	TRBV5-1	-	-	TGCGCCAGCAACGGTGCGGGGAAGTCCAATGAGCAGTTCTTC	CASNGAGKSNEQFF